This passage covers 8 T cell receptor beta chains from one sample sequenced in a study of T-cell memory formation after mild COVID-19. One entry per CDR3 protein, called by TCRdb with MiXCR from the 5' RACE reads. The sample holds about 170,000 distinct CDR3 sequences, 10% to 15% seen once. What was sequenced was PBMCs or a T cell subset sorted from them (not recorded which). All receptors derive from a man aged 18 to 30 who had mild COVID-19 (a few samples of this study predate the infection). Cell type and time point are not known.

Only a few counts were recorded for this clonotype. CDR3 amino acids: CASRRVPVSGGYTF. The CDR3 region has the DNA TGTGCCAGCAGGCGAGTGCCCGTTTCGGGTGGCTACACCTTC. This chain uses TRBV2 with TRBJ1-2; D remains unclear. There are 14 residues in the CDR3. The germline V and J ends were trimmed by 6 bases and 7 bases, with 18 bases remaining between them. CDR1 is SNHLY, CDR2 FYNNEI, per germline.

V and J are TRBV12-3 or TRBV12-4 and TRBJ2-1; D is ambiguous. With 0 bases removed from V and 7 bases from J, the gap between germline ends came to 4 bases. The CDR3 loop spans 12 amino acids. CDR3 sequence (DNA): TGTGCCAGCAGTTTAGCCCCGAATGAGCAGTTCTTC. Amino acid sequence: CASSLAPNEQFF.

As DNA, the CDR3 is TGCGCCAGCAGCGGCCGGGACTCTGGTACTGAAGCTTTCTTT. Protein sequence: CASSGRDSGTEAFF. The chain is built from TRBV5-1 and TRBJ1-1; tentative D call: TRBD1 (5 bases). The CDR3 sequence is 14 residues long. Germline-derived CDR1 and CDR2 are SGHRS and YFSETQ. V shed 4 bases and J shed 5 bases, with 15 bases lying between them.

The chain couples TRBV5-1 to TRBJ2-1; possibly TRBD1 for D (6 bases). The germline CDR1 and CDR2 sequences are SGHRS and YFSETQ. The CDR3 spans 13 residues. V lost 7 bases, J lost 1 base, and 9 bases lay in between. CDR3 sequence: CASQGSSYNEQFF. The CDR3 nucleotides read TGCGCCAGCCAGGGGTCGTCCTACAATGAGCAGTTCTTC.

There are many counts of this clonotype. V is TRBV11-3 and J is TRBJ2-1, with 7 nucleotides matching TRBD2. Trimming at V came to 6 bases and at J to 2 bases, leaving 7 bases not matched to a gene. The CDR3 runs to 15 residues. Looked up from germline, CDR1 is SGHNT and CDR2 is YENEEA. CDR3 sequence: CASSPGAGAYNEQFF. In DNA form, the CDR3 reads TGTGCCAGCAGTCCTGGTGCGGGGGCCTACAATGAGCAGTTCTTC.

This clonotype showed up just a few times. CDR3 loop: CASSPSLASETQYF. Here the CDR3 DNA reads TGTGCCAGCAGTCCTAGTCTAGCGTCTGAGACCCAGTACTTC. The rearrangement uses TRBV6-5 and TRBJ2-5; D is possibly TRBD2 (6 bases). Trimming removed 5 bases at V and 5 bases at J, with 15 bases between. CDR3 size: 14 residues. Germline assignment: CDR1 MNHEY and CDR2 SVGAGI.

This clonotype was detected only a few times. CDR3 sequence: CASRATGRSTDTQYF. CDR3 bases: TGTGCCAGCAGAGCGACAGGGAGGAGCACAGATACGCAGTATTTT. This chain uses TRBV6-5 with TRBJ2-3; a possible D gene is TRBD1 (7 bases). This CDR3 has 15 residues. Trimming took 6 bases from V and 0 from J, leaving 13 bases between them. In germline, CDR1 is MNHEY, CDR2 SVGAGI.

The rearrangement joins TRBV7-9 to TRBJ2-3, with D unresolved. CDR1 and CDR2 (germline): SEHNR, FQNEAQ (reference sequence). The CDR3 runs 14 residues. V was trimmed by 1 base and J by 2 bases, leaving 7 bases between them. The CDR3 bases are TGTGCCAGCAGCTTAGGTGGGCTCACAGATACGCAGTATTTT. Translating it yields CASSLGGLTDTQYF.